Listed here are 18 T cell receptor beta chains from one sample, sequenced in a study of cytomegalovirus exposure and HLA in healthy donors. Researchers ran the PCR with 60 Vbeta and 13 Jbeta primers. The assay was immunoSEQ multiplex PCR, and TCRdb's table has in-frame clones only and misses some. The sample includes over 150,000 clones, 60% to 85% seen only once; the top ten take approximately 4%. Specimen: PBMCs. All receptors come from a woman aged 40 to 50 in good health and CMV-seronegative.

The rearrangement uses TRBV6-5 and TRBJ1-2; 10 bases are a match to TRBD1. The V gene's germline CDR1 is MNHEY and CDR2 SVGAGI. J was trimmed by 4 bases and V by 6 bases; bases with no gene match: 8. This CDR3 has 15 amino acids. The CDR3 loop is CASSETGGLSYGYTF. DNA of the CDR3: TGTGCCAGCAGCGAGACAGGGGGCCTTAGCTATGGCTACACCTTC.

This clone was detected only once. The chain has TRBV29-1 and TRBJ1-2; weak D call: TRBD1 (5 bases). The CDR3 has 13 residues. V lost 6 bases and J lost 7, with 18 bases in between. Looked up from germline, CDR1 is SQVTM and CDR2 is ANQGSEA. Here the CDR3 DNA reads TGCAGCGTCGCGGGGATCCGGGGGGGTGGCTACACCTTC. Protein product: CSVAGIRGGGYTF.

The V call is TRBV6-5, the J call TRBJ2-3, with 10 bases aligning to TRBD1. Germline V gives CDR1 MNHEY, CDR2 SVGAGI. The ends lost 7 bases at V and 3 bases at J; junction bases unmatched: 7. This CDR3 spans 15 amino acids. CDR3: CASNPGTGATDTQYF. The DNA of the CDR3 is TGTGCCAGCAATCCTGGGACAGGGGCGACAGATACGCAGTATTTT.

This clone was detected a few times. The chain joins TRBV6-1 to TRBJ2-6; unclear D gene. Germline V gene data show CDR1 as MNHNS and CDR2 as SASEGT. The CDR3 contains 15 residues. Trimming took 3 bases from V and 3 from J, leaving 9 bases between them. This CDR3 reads CASSDFPFGANVLTF. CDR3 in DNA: TGTGCCAGCAGTGATTTCCCCTTTGGGGCCAACGTCCTGACTTTC.

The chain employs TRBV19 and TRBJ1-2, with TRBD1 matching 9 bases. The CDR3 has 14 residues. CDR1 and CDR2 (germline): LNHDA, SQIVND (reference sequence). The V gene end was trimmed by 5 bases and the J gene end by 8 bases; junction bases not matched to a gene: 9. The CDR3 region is CASSPRTGAMGYTF. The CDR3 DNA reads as TGTGCCAGTAGTCCACGGACAGGGGCTATGGGCTACACCTTC.

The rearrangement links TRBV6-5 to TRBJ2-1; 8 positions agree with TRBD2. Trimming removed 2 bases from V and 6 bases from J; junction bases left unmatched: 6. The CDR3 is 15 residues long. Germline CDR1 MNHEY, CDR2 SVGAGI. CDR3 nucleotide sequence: TGTGCCAGCAGTTACGGGGCCCTAGCGGGCAATGAGCAGTTCTTC. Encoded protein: CASSYGALAGNEQFF.

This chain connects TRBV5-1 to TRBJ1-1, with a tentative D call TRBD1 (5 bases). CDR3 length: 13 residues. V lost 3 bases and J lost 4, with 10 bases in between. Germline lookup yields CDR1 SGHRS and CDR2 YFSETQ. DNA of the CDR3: TGCGCCAGCAGCTGGAGGGGTGTCACTGAAGCTTTCTTT. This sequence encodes CASSWRGVTEAFF.

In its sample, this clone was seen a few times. The CDR3 loop reads CASSPPRHLNEKLFF. The CDR3 DNA is TGTGCCAGCAGCCCCCCGCGACACCTGAATGAAAAACTGTTTTTT. V and J are TRBV21-1 and TRBJ1-4; TRBD1 is taken as the D call from the table, unchecked against the DNA. TRBV21-1 is annotated as a pseudogene. The CDR3 has 15 amino acids.

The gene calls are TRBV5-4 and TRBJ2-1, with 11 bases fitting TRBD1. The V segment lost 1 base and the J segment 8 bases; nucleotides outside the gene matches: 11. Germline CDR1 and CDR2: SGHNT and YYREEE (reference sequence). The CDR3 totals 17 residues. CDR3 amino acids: CASSLTTGTGGIDEQFF. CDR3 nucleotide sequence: TGTGCCAGCAGCTTGACCACCGGGACAGGGGGTATAGATGAGCAGTTCTTC.

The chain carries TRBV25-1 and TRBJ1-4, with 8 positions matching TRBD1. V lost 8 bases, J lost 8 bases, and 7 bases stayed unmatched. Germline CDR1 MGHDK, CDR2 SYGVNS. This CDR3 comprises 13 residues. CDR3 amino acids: CASHDRGAEKLFF. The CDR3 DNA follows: TGTGCCAGCCACGACAGGGGAGCCGAAAAACTGTTTTTT.

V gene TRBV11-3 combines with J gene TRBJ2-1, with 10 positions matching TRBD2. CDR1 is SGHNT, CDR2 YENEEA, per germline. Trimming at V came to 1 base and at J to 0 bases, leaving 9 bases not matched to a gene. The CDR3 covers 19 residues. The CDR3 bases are TGTGCCAGCAGCTTAGGACCAGCGGGAGGGTGGAACTCCTACAATGAGCAGTTCTTC. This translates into CASSLGPAGGWNSYNEQFF.

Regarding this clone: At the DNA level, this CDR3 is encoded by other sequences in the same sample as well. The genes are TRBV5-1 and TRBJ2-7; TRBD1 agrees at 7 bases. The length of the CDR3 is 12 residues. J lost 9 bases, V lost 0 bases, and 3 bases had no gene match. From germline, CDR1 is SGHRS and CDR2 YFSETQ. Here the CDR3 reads CASSLGQGWQYF. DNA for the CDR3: TGCGCCAGCAGCTTGGGACAGGGTTGGCAGTACTTC.

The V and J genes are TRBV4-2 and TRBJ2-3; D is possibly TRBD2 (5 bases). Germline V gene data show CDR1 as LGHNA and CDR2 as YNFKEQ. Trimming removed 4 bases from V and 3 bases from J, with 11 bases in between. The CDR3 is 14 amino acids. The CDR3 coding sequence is TGTGCCAGCAGCCCAAGCGGTAGGACAGATACGCAGTATTTT. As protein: CASSPSGRTDTQYF.

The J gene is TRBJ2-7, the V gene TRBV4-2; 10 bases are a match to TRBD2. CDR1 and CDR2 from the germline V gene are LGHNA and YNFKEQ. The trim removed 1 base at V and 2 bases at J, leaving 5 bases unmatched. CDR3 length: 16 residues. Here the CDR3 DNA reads TGTGCCAGCAGCCAAGTTGCCCTAGCGGGAGCCTACGAGCAGTACTTC. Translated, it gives CASSQVALAGAYEQYF.

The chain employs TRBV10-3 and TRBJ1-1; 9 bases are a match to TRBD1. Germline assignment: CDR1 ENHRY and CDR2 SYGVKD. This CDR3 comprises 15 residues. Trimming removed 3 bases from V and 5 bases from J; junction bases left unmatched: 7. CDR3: CAISERQGDGTEAFF. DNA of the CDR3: TGTGCCATCAGTGAAAGACAGGGGGATGGTACTGAAGCTTTCTTT.

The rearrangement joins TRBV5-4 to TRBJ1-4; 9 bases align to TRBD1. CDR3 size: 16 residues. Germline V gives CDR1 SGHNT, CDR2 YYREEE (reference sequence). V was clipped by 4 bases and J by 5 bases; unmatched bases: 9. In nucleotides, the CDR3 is TGTGCCAGCAGCCGCGCCGGGACAGGGCAGAATGAAAAACTGTTTTTT. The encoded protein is CASSRAGTGQNEKLFF. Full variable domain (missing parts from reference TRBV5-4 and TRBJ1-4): ETGVTQSPTHLIKTRGQQVTLRCSSQSGHNTVSWYQQALGQGPQFIFQYYREEENGRGNFPPRFSGLQFPNYSSELNVNALELDDSALYLCASSRAGTGQNEKLFFGSGTQLSVL.

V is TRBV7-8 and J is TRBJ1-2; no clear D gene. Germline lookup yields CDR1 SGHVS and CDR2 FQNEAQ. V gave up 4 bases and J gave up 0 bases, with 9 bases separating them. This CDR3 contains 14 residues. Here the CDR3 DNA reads TGTGCCAGCAGCTCTCGGGAGACTAACTATGGCTACACCTTC. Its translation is CASSSRETNYGYTF.

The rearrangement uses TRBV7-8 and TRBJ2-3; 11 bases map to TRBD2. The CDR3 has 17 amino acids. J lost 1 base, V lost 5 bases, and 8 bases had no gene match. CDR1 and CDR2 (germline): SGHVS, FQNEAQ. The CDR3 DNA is TGTGCCAGCAGCGCACGACTAGCGGGGCAACGCACAGATACGCAGTATTTT. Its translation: CASSARLAGQRTDTQYF. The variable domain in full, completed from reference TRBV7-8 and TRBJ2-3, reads GAGVSQSPRYKVAKRGQDVALRCDPISGHVSLFWYQQALGQGPEFLTYFQNEAQLDKSGLPSDRFFAERPEGSVSTLKIQRTQQEDSAVYLCASSARLAGQRTDTQYFGPGTRLTVL.